These T cell receptor beta chains were read from a single sample in a study of OX40 agonist ivuxolimab in advanced cancers. Clones were read by immunoSEQ multiplex PCR, and TCRdb kept only the in-frame ones, dropping some. Among under 100,000 clones listed, around 90% were seen once. This specimen was CD4+ or CD8+ T cells sorted from blood, taken in a trial of the OX40 agonist ivuxolimab. The receptors were gathered from an adult with an advanced solid tumor such as melanoma, head and neck, liver or kidney cancer. Each CDR3 is given with its conserved first and last residue. The D gene is left open where the match is weak. Not all rows give a size; the values are once, few, many and, for expanded clones, a class.

d_gene: TRBD2; abundance: -; v_gene: TRBV6-1; j_gene: TRBJ2-5; CDR3nt: TGTGCCAGCAGTGAAATGGGAGGGTTGACCCAGTACTTC; CDR3aa: CASSEMGGLTQYF
d_gene: TRBD2; abundance: -; v_gene: TRBV19; j_gene: TRBJ2-7; CDR3nt: TGTGCCAGTAGCCGGGCTAGCGGGAGCTACGAGCAGTACTTC; CDR3aa: CASSRASGSYEQYF
d_gene: TRBD1; abundance: -; v_gene: TRBV7-3; j_gene: TRBJ2-7; CDR3nt: TGTGCCAGCAGCCCACTAGGGACAGGCCGGAATAGGGGGTACGAGCAGTACTTC; CDR3aa: CASSPLGTGRNRGYEQYF
d_gene: TRBD2; abundance: -; v_gene: TRBV9; j_gene: TRBJ2-2; CDR3nt: TGTGCCAGCAGCGTAGCGCCTAGCGGGGAAGCCGGGGAGCTGTTTTTT; CDR3aa: CASSVAPSGEAGELFF
d_gene: TRBD1; abundance: -; v_gene: TRBV5-1; j_gene: TRBJ1-5; CDR3nt: TGCGCCAGCAGCTCAACGCCGGACAGGTCCCAGCATTTT; CDR3aa: CASSSTPDRSQHF
d_gene: TRBD1; abundance: -; v_gene: TRBV7-2; j_gene: TRBJ1-1; CDR3nt: TGTGCCAGCAGCATTCGACAGGGGAACACTGAAGCTTTCTTT; CDR3aa: CASSIRQGNTEAFF
d_gene: -; abundance: -; v_gene: TRBV6-1; j_gene: TRBJ1-2; CDR3nt: TGTGCCAGCAGTGGCCAGGGGACTGTCTATGGCTACACCTTC; CDR3aa: CASSGQGTVYGYTF
d_gene: -; abundance: once; v_gene: TRBV18; j_gene: TRBJ2-2; CDR3nt: TGTGCCAGCTCACAACAGGATATCGGGGAGCTGTTTTTT; CDR3aa: CASSQQDIGELFF
d_gene: -; abundance: once; v_gene: TRBV7-2; j_gene: TRBJ1-3; CDR3nt: TGTGCCAGCAGCTTGCGGACAGATGGAAACACCATATATTTT; CDR3aa: CASSLRTDGNTIYF
d_gene: TRBD1; abundance: -; v_gene: TRBV2; j_gene: TRBJ2-7; CDR3nt: TGTGCCAGCAGGACAGGGGGCCACTACGAGCAGTACTTC; CDR3aa: CASRTGGHYEQYF
d_gene: -; abundance: -; v_gene: TRBV18; j_gene: TRBJ2-2; CDR3nt: TGTGCCAGCTCTCAAGAGGACAGGAACACCGGGGAGCTGTTTTTT; CDR3aa: CASSQEDRNTGELFF